A single T cell receptor (beta chain) is shown here with its context. This entry is derived from a study of blood T cell repertoires in COVID-19. Study background: Acute and convalescent COVID-19 samples came from the United States, Italy and Spain. PBMCs, B-cell-depleted T cells, or T cells provided the cDNA or gDNA that made up the material.

Trimming removed 4 bases from V and 7 bases from J; junction bases left unmatched: 7. Germline CDR1 and CDR2: KGHDR and SFDVKD. This CDR3 is built from 15 residues. The assay was immunoSEQ multiplex PCR, and TCRdb's table has in-frame clones only and misses some. The data show about 140,000 clones, with roughly 88% seen just once and roughly 10% held by the top ten. The genes are TRBV24-1 and TRBJ2-1, with TRBD1 matching 9 bases. The sequencing input was peripheral blood. This receptor was taken from a man aged 60 to 69 with active or convalescent COVID-19. The DNA of the CDR3 is TGTGCCACCAGTGAGCCCGGGACAGGGATTAATGAGCAGTTCTTC. Translating it yields CATSEPGTGINEQFF.